The 25 T cell receptor beta chains below all came from one sample that was sequenced in a study of glioma-infiltrating T cells. Amplification of TCR alpha and beta CDR3 regions from RNA used iRepertoire nested multiplex PCR. TCRdb re-analysed the multiplex PCR reads in MiXCR, keeping a single row per CDR3 protein. The table includes 100,000 to 150,000 distinct CDR3 sequences, about 22% detected once. Specimen: glioma tissue, nonneoplastic brain tissue, or PBMCs (not recorded which). These receptors were collected from a human donor with low-grade glioma or glioblastoma, undergoing nonglioma brain surgery, or in good health (not recorded which).

This rearrangement joins TRBV19 to TRBJ1-4; D call uncertain. This CDR3 region has 14 residues. V lost 6 bases to trimming and J lost 6 bases, with 14 bases between them. Germline V gene data show CDR1 as LNHDA and CDR2 as SQIVND (reference sequence). DNA for the CDR3: TGTGCCAGTAGCCCCGGGAACCATGATGAAAAACTGTTTTTT. Protein: CASSPGNHDEKLFF.

This clonotype was observed at least ten times. V is TRBV15 and J is TRBJ1-1; 9 bases match TRBD1. Germline CDR1 reads LNHNV; CDR2 reads YYDKDF (reference sequence). The V gene end was trimmed by 7 bases and the J gene end by 4 bases; junction bases not matched to a gene: 7. The CDR3 consists of 14 residues. The CDR3 nucleotides are TGTGCCACCACCCGGGACAGGGTGCCCACTGAAGCTTTCTTT. This sequence encodes CATTRDRVPTEAFF.

This clonotype was counted at least ten times. The J gene is TRBJ1-1, the V gene TRBV24-1; 7 positions match TRBD1. Germline V gene lookup returns CDR1 KGHDR and CDR2 SFDVKD. This CDR3 has 14 amino acids. V was clipped by 3 bases and J by 10 bases; unmatched bases: 10. The DNA of the CDR3 is TGTGCCACCAGTGATAACGGACAGGATGGAGTAGCTTTCTTT. Its translation: CATSDNGQDGVAFF.

This clonotype has more than one count but fewer than ten. This chain joins TRBV28 and TRBJ2-7; TRBD2 is a possible D gene (6 bases). The CDR3 totals 14 residues. Trimming took 8 bases from V and 2 from J, leaving 16 bases between them. CDR1 is MDHEN and CDR2 is SYDVKM in the germline V gene. CDR3: CASGGQFATYEQYV. The CDR3 DNA is TGTGCCAGCGGAGGGCAGTTCGCTACCTACGAGCAGTACGTC.

This clonotype was seen ten or more times. CDR3 nucleotide sequence: TGCAGTGCTTTAAACAGGGATGGGGGTAAGACTGAAGCTTTCTTT. This codes for CSALNRDGGKTEAFF. The chain links TRBV20-1 to TRBJ1-1; perhaps TRBD1 as D (6 bases). CDR3 length: 15 residues. CDR1 is DFQATT, CDR2 SNEGSKA, per germline (reference sequence). V was trimmed by 5 bases and J by 5 bases, leaving 21 bases between them.

CDR3 protein: CASSLAGDSYGYTF. The CDR3 region has the DNA TGTGCCAGCAGCTTAGCCGGGGACAGCTATGGCTACACCTTC. This rearrangement joins TRBV7-8 to TRBJ1-2; 7 bases are a match to TRBD1. V shed 0 bases, J shed 4 bases, and the junction held 2 bases outside the gene matches. Germline V gene sequence: CDR1 SGHVS, CDR2 FQNEAQ. The CDR3 is 14 amino acids.

The chain has TRBV11-2 and TRBJ2-7, with D perhaps being TRBD1 or TRBD2 (5 bases each). The CDR3 totals 12 residues. V was trimmed by 6 bases and J by 3 bases, leaving 9 bases between them. Germline V gene lookup returns CDR1 SGHAT and CDR2 FQNNGV. The CDR3 here is CASSPGLYEQYV. CDR3 nucleotide sequence: TGTGCCAGCAGTCCGGGGCTCTACGAGCAGTACGTC.

The count of this clonotype is one. The rearrangement uses TRBV19 and TRBJ2-5, with D possibly TRBD2 on 7 matching bases. The CDR3 length is 17 residues. The V end was cut by 6 bases, the J end by 4 bases, with 24 bases between. Germline V gives CDR1 LNHDA, CDR2 SQIVND (reference sequence). The CDR3 protein is CASSSPGEGGAVETQYF. The DNA for the CDR3 is TGTGCCAGTAGCTCGCCTGGAGAAGGGGGGGCGGTAGAGACCCAGTACTTC.

This clonotype occurred many times. This chain uses TRBV6-1 with TRBJ2-3, with D uncertain. The V gene's germline CDR1 is MNHNS and CDR2 SASEGT. The CDR3 covers 13 residues. V was shortened by 5 bases and J by 2 bases, with 8 bases between the two germline ends. The CDR3 spells CASSSPNTDTQYF. CDR3 nucleotide sequence: TGTGCCAGCAGTTCCCCGAACACAGATACGCAGTATTTT.

In this sample, this clonotype turned up a few times. This chain joins TRBV7-8 and TRBJ2-3, with D maybe TRBD1 (5 bases). V was clipped by 2 bases and J by 3 bases, with 18 bases between them. CDR3 length equals 17 residues. CDR1 and CDR2 (germline): SGHVS, FQNEAQ. The CDR3 spells CASSLPLRGIRTDTQYF. The DNA for the CDR3 is TGTGCCAGCAGCTTACCGTTAAGGGGCATTAGGACAGATACGCAGTATTTT.

The chain uses TRBV6-6 and TRBJ2-3; D might be TRBD1 (7 bases). The CDR3 totals 17 residues. The germline gives CDR1 MNHNY, CDR2 SVGAGI (reference sequence). V was shortened by 2 bases and J by 3 bases, with 18 bases between the two germline ends. CDR3 nucleotides: TGTGCCAGCAGTTACGGGGGGACAGTAATAAGGACAGATACGCAGTATTTT. Translating it yields CASSYGGTVIRTDTQYF.

This clonotype was detected many times. The V gene is TRBV15, the J gene TRBJ1-1, with TRBD1 matching over 7 bases. The CDR3 sequence is 13 residues long. The V gene's germline CDR1 is LNHNV and CDR2 YYDKDF (reference sequence). Losses at the gene ends were 3 bases for V and 5 bases for J; bases not matched to a gene: 3. The DNA for the CDR3 is TGTGCCACCAGCAGGAGACAGGGAACTGAAGCTTTCTTT. As protein: CATSRRQGTEAFF.

The chain uses TRBV11-2 and TRBJ1-1; D is ambiguous. Germline V gives CDR1 SGHAT, CDR2 FQNNGV. The length of the CDR3 is 15 residues. Trimming removed 1 base from V and 0 bases from J, with 9 bases in between. CDR3 region: CASSLVGSLNTEAFF. The CDR3 region has the DNA TGTGCCAGCAGCTTAGTGGGCAGCTTGAACACTGAAGCTTTCTTT.

This clonotype has only one observation. A much larger clone sits a single nucleotide away, making a read error possible. V usage is TRBV3-1 and J usage is TRBJ2-1, with D unclear. Germline loops: CDR1 LGHDT, CDR2 YNNKEL (reference sequence). This CDR3 region has 11 residues. The germline V and J ends were trimmed by 6 bases and 14 bases, with 14 bases remaining between them. CDR3 DNA: TGTGCCAGCAGGGCAACACATACTAAGTTCTTC. Protein: CASRATHTKFF.

The V call is TRBV24-1, the J call TRBJ2-1, with 7 bases fitting TRBD1. The ends lost 4 bases at V and 4 bases at J; junction bases unmatched: 3. The CDR3 is made up of 14 amino acids. Per germline, CDR1 KGHDR and CDR2 SFDVKD. CDR3 region: CATSEGTAYNEQFF. DNA of the CDR3: TGTGCCACCAGTGAGGGGACAGCATACAATGAGCAGTTCTTC.

This clonotype was observed many times. The chain recombines TRBV20-1 with TRBJ1-5; weak D call: TRBD1 (6 bases). The germline gives CDR1 DFQATT, CDR2 SNEGSKA (reference sequence). The CDR3 runs to 15 residues. V lost 0 bases and J lost 5, with 14 bases in between. The CDR3 nucleotides read TGCAGTGCTAGAGATTCCGACAGGCTACATCAGCCCCAGCATTTT. It codes for CSARDSDRLHQPQHF.

The rearrangement uses TRBV11-2 and TRBJ1-1, with D possibly matching TRBD1 (6 bases). The CDR3 runs to 15 residues. CDR1 and CDR2 from the germline V gene are SGHAT and FQNNGV. The V and J ends lost 1 base and 2 bases respectively, with 11 bases between them. CDR3 loop: CASSLVGGLNTEAFF. CDR3 coding DNA: TGTGCCAGCAGCTTAGTTGGGGGGCTCAACACTGAAGCTTTCTTT.

In its sample, this clonotype was seen many times. The chain couples TRBV27 to TRBJ1-1; D perhaps matches TRBD1 (6 bases). The V end was cut by 0 bases, the J end by 7 bases, with 9 bases between. The CDR3 runs to 13 residues. Germline V lookup: CDR1 MNHEY, CDR2 SMNVEV (reference sequence). As DNA, the CDR3 is TGTGCCAGCAGTTTATCGGGCAGGGGTGAAGCTTTCTTT. Translating it yields CASSLSGRGEAFF.

This clonotype has a count of ten or more. V usage is TRBV20-1 and J usage is TRBJ2-3, with 16 nucleotides matching TRBD2. Germline loops: CDR1 DFQATT, CDR2 SNEGSKA (reference sequence). After removal of 6 bases from V and 6 bases from J, the junction contained 6 bases not matched to a gene. The CDR3 loop spans 15 amino acids. CDR3 in DNA: TGCAGTGCGGGGACTAGCGGGGGGGCCTATGATACGCAGTATTTT. This codes for CSAGTSGGAYDTQYF.

This clonotype was counted at least ten times. The chain joins TRBV28 to TRBJ2-7; D is unclear. The CDR3 extends over 15 amino acids. Germline V lookup: CDR1 MDHEN, CDR2 SYDVKM. Trimming cost V 6 bases and J 4 bases, with 19 bases left between them. The CDR3 DNA reads as TGTGCCAGCAGCCGGGTCTCCTCCTTAGAATACGAGCAGTACGTC. This translates into CASSRVSSLEYEQYV.

The gene calls are TRBV29-1 and TRBJ2-1, with D possibly being TRBD2 (5 bases). Looked up from germline, CDR1 is SQVTM and CDR2 is ANQGSEA. CDR3 size: 12 residues. The germline V and J ends were trimmed by 3 bases and 7 bases, with 10 bases remaining between them. The CDR3 DNA reads TGCAGCGTTGACCGGACTCGGAATGAGCAGTTCTTC. This translates into CSVDRTRNEQFF.

This clonotype was found a few times. The CDR3 reads CASSDRGGDNEQFF. The CDR3 nucleotides are TGTGCCAGCAGTGATCGCGGGGGGGACAATGAGCAGTTCTTC. The chain links TRBV6-4 to TRBJ2-1; 9 bases map to TRBD2. CDR3 size: 14 residues. With 3 bases clipped from V and 5 bases from J, the junction kept 2 bases outside the gene matches. Germline V gene lookup returns CDR1 MRHNA and CDR2 SNTAGT.

This clonotype was seen a handful of times. This rearrangement joins TRBV7-3 to TRBJ1-1; TRBD1 might be the D (6 bases). Germline values: CDR1 SGHTA, CDR2 FQGTGA. Trimming shortened V by 3 bases and J by 2 bases, and 10 bases separated the two germline ends. The CDR3 is made up of 14 amino acids. CDR3 bases: TGTGCCAGCAGCTTTGGGGACAAAAACACTGAAGCTTTCTTT. Its translation is CASSFGDKNTEAFF.

This clonotype was found many times. J is TRBJ1-5 and V is TRBV6-1; perhaps TRBD1 as D (5 bases). In germline, CDR1 is MNHNS, CDR2 SASEGT. The CDR3 loop spans 14 amino acids. Trimming stripped 5 bases from V and 7 bases from J, with 15 bases between. The CDR3 DNA reads TGTGCCAGCAGTTCCTGGAGGGGAGGACAGCCCCAGCATTTT. As protein: CASSSWRGGQPQHF.

The genes are TRBV7-2 and TRBJ2-5, with D possibly TRBD2 on 7 matching bases. Germline CDR1 is SGHTA and CDR2 is FQGNSA. The germline V and J ends were trimmed by 0 bases and 6 bases, with 14 bases remaining between them. The CDR3 runs 15 residues. The CDR3 loop is CASSLAGGAGKTQYF. The CDR3 DNA reads TGTGCCAGCAGCTTAGCGGGGGGGGCCGGAAAGACCCAGTACTTC.